These T cell receptor beta chains were read from a single sample in a study of beta chain features in type 1 diabetes. Clones were read by immunoSEQ multiplex PCR, and TCRdb kept only the in-frame ones, dropping some. The data show about 330,000 clones, 9.5% to 11% seen once. Sequenced input: naive CD4+ T cells from blood. The receptors derive from a woman in her thirties in good health. Each CDR3 is given with its conserved first and last residue. Fields, in order: D gene, J gene, CDR3 length, clone size, V gene, CDR3 DNA, CDR3 protein. D genes are given only for firm matches. Clone sizes are given selectively: once, few, many, or a class where the clone is expanded.

d_gene: TRBD2; j_gene: TRBJ2-2; len: 16; abundance: NA; v_gene: TRBV27; CDR3nt: TGTGCCAGCAGCTTACTAGCGGGAGTTAACACCGGGGAGCTGTTTTTT; CDR3aa: CASSLLAGVNTGELFF
d_gene: NA; j_gene: TRBJ2-5; len: 15; abundance: NA; v_gene: TRBV18; CDR3nt: TGTGCCAGCTCACCACTTTCCGGGATTCGAGAGACCCAGTACTTC; CDR3aa: CASSPLSGIRETQYF
d_gene: TRBD2; j_gene: TRBJ2-7; len: 14; abundance: NA; v_gene: TRBV4-3; CDR3nt: TGCGCCAGCAGCCAAGAGGGACTAGCTGCCGAGCAGTACTTC; CDR3aa: CASSQEGLAAEQYF
d_gene: NA; j_gene: TRBJ2-7; len: 16; abundance: NA; v_gene: TRBV18; CDR3nt: TGTGCCAGCTCATGGAGGGCGGTAGGGGACGTTTACGAGCAGTACTTC; CDR3aa: CASSWRAVGDVYEQYF
d_gene: NA; j_gene: TRBJ2-7; len: 14; abundance: NA; v_gene: TRBV30; CDR3nt: TGTGCCTGGAGACTAGCTCTGAGCTCCTACGAGCAGTACTTC; CDR3aa: CAWRLALSSYEQYF
d_gene: TRBD1; j_gene: TRBJ1-1; len: 17; abundance: NA; v_gene: TRBV4-2; CDR3nt: TGTGCCAGCAGCCAAGGGACAGGGGGCCTAAGGGACACTGAAGCTTTCTTT; CDR3aa: CASSQGTGGLRDTEAFF
d_gene: NA; j_gene: TRBJ1-1; len: 14; abundance: NA; v_gene: TRBV6-5; CDR3nt: TGTGCCAGCAGTACCTCGACAGGGAACACTGAAGCTTTCTTT; CDR3aa: CASSTSTGNTEAFF
d_gene: TRBD1; j_gene: TRBJ1-3; len: 14; abundance: few; v_gene: TRBV27; CDR3nt: TGTGCCAGCAGTAGGACAGGATTTGGAAACACCATATATTTT; CDR3aa: CASSRTGFGNTIYF
d_gene: NA; j_gene: TRBJ1-4; len: 14; abundance: NA; v_gene: TRBV18; CDR3nt: TGTGCCAGCTCACTTAACAGGCAAAATGAAAAACTGTTTTTT; CDR3aa: CASSLNRQNEKLFF
d_gene: NA; j_gene: TRBJ2-1; len: 14; abundance: NA; v_gene: TRBV7-6; CDR3nt: TGTGCCAGCAGCTTAGGAGGCCGACCCGATGAGCAGTTCTTC; CDR3aa: CASSLGGRPDEQFF
d_gene: TRBD2; j_gene: TRBJ2-1; len: 17; abundance: once; v_gene: TRBV7-8; CDR3nt: TGTGCCAGCAGCTTAGAGGACTTAGCGGGAGGTTTAGATGAGCAGTTCTTC; CDR3aa: CASSLEDLAGGLDEQFF
d_gene: TRBD1; j_gene: TRBJ2-2; len: 16; abundance: few; v_gene: TRBV6-4; CDR3nt: TGTGCCAGCAGTGCCGGGACAGGGCCCGTCGGCGGGGAGCTGTTTTTT; CDR3aa: CASSAGTGPVGGELFF
d_gene: TRBD2; j_gene: TRBJ2-7; len: 15; abundance: NA; v_gene: TRBV7-8; CDR3nt: TGTGCCAGCAGCTTAGGGACTAGCGCCGGAGGGAGGCAGTACTTC; CDR3aa: CASSLGTSAGGRQYF
d_gene: TRBD1; j_gene: TRBJ1-5; len: 13; abundance: NA; v_gene: TRBV30; CDR3nt: TGTGCCTGGAGCCGGACAGGGAATCAGCCCCAGCATTTT; CDR3aa: CAWSRTGNQPQHF
d_gene: NA; j_gene: TRBJ2-3; len: 13; abundance: NA; v_gene: TRBV5-1; CDR3nt: TGCGCCAGCAGCTTGCCAGGATCAGATACGCAGTATTTT; CDR3aa: CASSLPGSDTQYF
d_gene: NA; j_gene: TRBJ2-3; len: 16; abundance: few; v_gene: TRBV5-1; CDR3nt: TGCGCCAGCAGCTTGGGGACAGCCTTAAGCACAGATACGCAGTATTTT; CDR3aa: CASSLGTALSTDTQYF
d_gene: NA; j_gene: TRBJ1-2; len: 15; abundance: few; v_gene: TRBV7-6; CDR3nt: TGTGCCAGCAGCCCACGGGAGCAGACTAACTATGGCTACACCTTC; CDR3aa: CASSPREQTNYGYTF
d_gene: NA; j_gene: TRBJ2-3; len: 12; abundance: few; v_gene: TRBV29-1; CDR3nt: TGCAGCGTTGATCCCTACACAGATACGCAGTATTTT; CDR3aa: CSVDPYTDTQYF
d_gene: NA; j_gene: TRBJ2-6; len: 15; abundance: many; v_gene: TRBV30; CDR3nt: TGTGCCTGGAGTCCGACTCTCAATGGGGCCAACGTCCTGACTTTC; CDR3aa: CAWSPTLNGANVLTF
d_gene: NA; j_gene: TRBJ2-3; len: 12; abundance: NA; v_gene: TRBV5-4; CDR3nt: TGTGCCGGCAGCTTCGGGAGCCCTGCGCAGTATTTT; CDR3aa: CAGSFGSPAQYF
d_gene: NA; j_gene: TRBJ2-5; len: 15; abundance: few; v_gene: TRBV28; CDR3nt: TGTGCCAGCAGTTTACCACAGGTCGCTAGGGAGACCCAGTACTTC; CDR3aa: CASSLPQVARETQYF
d_gene: NA; j_gene: TRBJ1-2; len: 14; abundance: NA; v_gene: TRBV7-2; CDR3nt: TGTGCCAGCAGCTTAGCTGGGCAAAACTATGGCTACACCTTC; CDR3aa: CASSLAGQNYGYTF
d_gene: TRBD2; j_gene: TRBJ2-1; len: 17; abundance: few; v_gene: TRBV15; CDR3nt: TGTGCCACCAGCAGAGACTTGGCGGGAGATTCCTACAATGAGCAGTTCTTC; CDR3aa: CATSRDLAGDSYNEQFF
d_gene: TRBD2; j_gene: TRBJ2-1; len: 16; abundance: few; v_gene: TRBV4-2; CDR3nt: TGTGCCAGCAGCCACGGGACTAGCCGGACTTACAATGAGCAGTTCTTC; CDR3aa: CASSHGTSRTYNEQFF
d_gene: NA; j_gene: TRBJ2-2; len: 13; abundance: NA; v_gene: TRBV7-2; CDR3nt: TGTGCCAGCAGCTTAACGGGACTTATGGAGCTGTTTTTT; CDR3aa: CASSLTGLMELFF
d_gene: TRBD1; j_gene: TRBJ2-6; len: 18; abundance: NA; v_gene: TRBV7-9; CDR3nt: TGTGCCAGCAGCGAAGGCTGGGACAGGGGTTTTGGGGCCAACGTCCTGACTTTC; CDR3aa: CASSEGWDRGFGANVLTF
d_gene: NA; j_gene: TRBJ1-5; len: 13; abundance: NA; v_gene: TRBV6-5; CDR3nt: TGTGCCAGCAGCCGTGGCATCGTTGGGCCCCAGCATTTT; CDR3aa: CASSRGIVGPQHF
d_gene: NA; j_gene: TRBJ1-1; len: 15; abundance: few; v_gene: TRBV28; CDR3nt: TGTGCCAGCAGTTTGGCGGCAGGGGCTGCCACTGAAGCTTTCTTT; CDR3aa: CASSLAAGAATEAFF
d_gene: NA; j_gene: TRBJ2-3; len: 15; abundance: NA; v_gene: TRBV30; CDR3nt: TGTGCCTGGAGCCGTGGGGGGGCTAGCACAGATACGCAGTATTTT; CDR3aa: CAWSRGGASTDTQYF
d_gene: TRBD1; j_gene: TRBJ1-5; len: 14; abundance: NA; v_gene: TRBV28; CDR3nt: TGTGCCAGCAGTTCGGGACAGGGAGGACAGCCCCAGCATTTT; CDR3aa: CASSSGQGGQPQHF
d_gene: TRBD2; j_gene: TRBJ2-1; len: 16; abundance: few; v_gene: TRBV29-1; CDR3nt: TGCAGCGTTGAAGGGCTAGCGGGAGGGGGTTACAATGAGCAGTTCTTC; CDR3aa: CSVEGLAGGGYNEQFF
d_gene: TRBD1; j_gene: TRBJ2-7; len: 14; abundance: NA; v_gene: TRBV6-5; CDR3nt: TGTGCCAGCATTCCGGGACAGAGGAACTACGAGCAGTACTTC; CDR3aa: CASIPGQRNYEQYF